These T cell receptor beta chains were read from a single sample in a study of T cell repertoires in cytomegalovirus infection. The antigens for these receptors are not known. MiXCR, run by TCRdb on the reads, gives a single entry per CDR3 protein. The sample includes under 850,000 distinct CDR3 sequences, around 35% of them seen just once. The sequences come from cultured PBMCs, collected from culture after CMV antigen stimulation. The source is a human donor in good health (CMV status not recorded). Some clones in this sample may be carry-over from other donors' samples. CDR3s include the opening cysteine and the closing phenylalanine or tryptophan. Clone size is not always given. Where it is, it says once, few, many or a class for expanded clones.

cdr3_aa	cdr3_length	clone_size	v_call	j_call
CASSLQGLYGYTF	13	few	TRBV12-3/TRBV12-4	TRBJ1-2
CASSRDHYEQYF	12	.	TRBV12-3/TRBV12-4	TRBJ2-7
CASSLPLGGQETQYF	15	once	TRBV11-2	TRBJ2-5
CASSLVPSRPAQYF	14	few	TRBV11-2	TRBJ2-3
CASSSYRDALDTQYF	15	.	TRBV7-9	TRBJ2-3
CASSIGQGATEAFF	14	many	TRBV7-2	TRBJ1-1
CASSKQQLVTSGRDEQFF	18	many	TRBV7-2	TRBJ2-1
CSVTEGQETQYF	12	.	TRBV29-1	TRBJ2-5
CASSTGTKSSGNTIYF	16	few	TRBV12-3/TRBV12-4	TRBJ1-3
CASSTSGQGSNEQFF	15	.	TRBV12-3/TRBV12-4	TRBJ2-1
CASNPGPVYSNQPQHF	16	.	TRBV28	TRBJ1-5
CASSVRASPLHF	12	.	TRBV7-2	TRBJ1-6
CASGVGGGQPQHF	13	few	TRBV19	TRBJ1-5
CSARLETSGTDTQYF	15	.	TRBV20-1	TRBJ2-3
CASHEYTISNQPQHF	15	.	TRBV6-8	TRBJ1-5
CSARPGQLYNEQFF	14	.	TRBV20-1	TRBJ2-1
CASSSRSRGATDTQYF	16	few	TRBV6-6	TRBJ2-3
CASSQGRTLNTEAFF	15	.	TRBV7-6	TRBJ1-1
CASSLAPLAGRIEQFF	16	many	TRBV7-2	TRBJ2-1
CASSNGWEGKLFF	13	few	TRBV7-9	TRBJ1-4
CASGDPSGLRDEQYF	15	.	TRBV6-1	TRBJ2-7
CSAREYGREGETQYF	15	.	TRBV20-1	TRBJ2-5
CASSLRHRDRGPDTQYF	17	.	TRBV12-3/TRBV12-4	TRBJ2-3
CASSQEEWNTGELFF	15	.	TRBV4-1	TRBJ2-2
CASSYYGSTDTQYF	14	many	TRBV6-5	TRBJ2-3
CASRQSGVRGHTEAFF	16	few	TRBV6-1	TRBJ1-1
CASTMGGMEKQHF	13	few	TRBV11-2	TRBJ2-7
CASSWNRGYEQFF	13	.	TRBV6-5	TRBJ2-1
CASSTGQLVSYEQYF	15	.	TRBV7-6	TRBJ2-7
CASGQAGFSGNTIYF	15	few	TRBV7-8	TRBJ1-3
CASSLGTAAYEQYF	14	many	TRBV12-3/TRBV12-4	TRBJ2-7
CASSLVDSGYGQPQHF	16	many	TRBV7-2	TRBJ1-5
CASSEETISVGTEAFF	16	.	TRBV2	TRBJ1-1
CAISEYEDSYGYTF	14	.	TRBV10-3	TRBJ1-2
CATSRDGDRPAEAFF	15	.	TRBV15	TRBJ1-1
CASSFLGQGYEQYF	14	.	TRBV12-3/TRBV12-4	TRBJ2-7
CSANGASGSTDTQYF	15	once	TRBV20-1	TRBJ2-3
CASSPRVIVGRGADTQYF	18	.	TRBV18	TRBJ2-3
CASSAVDYNSPLHF	14	.	TRBV7-2	TRBJ1-6
CASSQSSQGNTIYF	14	.	TRBV4-1	TRBJ1-3
CASSLWVMGVYQTQYF	16	.	TRBV7-9	TRBJ2-5
CASSDGSGLGEKLFF	15	.	TRBV6-1	TRBJ1-4
CSVGGGSRETQYF	13	.	TRBV29-1	TRBJ2-5